This TCR beta chain comes out of a study of cytomegalovirus exposure and HLA in healthy donors. At the level of the study: Within the Caucasian-associated ancestry cluster were around 80% of the 350 to 400 genotyped donors. Overall study findings and caveats: For cytomegalovirus status, the classifier reportedly gave diagnoses with high specificity and sensitivity.

Regarding this clone: Its antigen is not known.

Vbeta (60) and Jbeta (13) primers were used in the PCR. Generated by immunoSEQ multiplex PCR, the TCRdb table keeps only in-frame clones and is missing some. Seen here are fewer than 120,000 clones, around 83% observed once, and the top ten hold 2.5% to 3%. Looked up from germline, CDR1 is SGDLS and CDR2 is YYNGEE. There are 15 residues in the CDR3. With 0 bases removed from V and 1 base from J, the gap between germline ends came to 7 bases. Sequencing input: PBMCs. The chain joins TRBV9 to TRBJ2-2; D remains unclear. This receptor was taken from a woman in her sixties in good health and CMV-seropositive. The CDR3: CASSVDPGNTGELFF. As DNA, the CDR3 is TGTGCCAGCAGCGTAGACCCAGGGAACACCGGGGAGCTGTTTTTT.